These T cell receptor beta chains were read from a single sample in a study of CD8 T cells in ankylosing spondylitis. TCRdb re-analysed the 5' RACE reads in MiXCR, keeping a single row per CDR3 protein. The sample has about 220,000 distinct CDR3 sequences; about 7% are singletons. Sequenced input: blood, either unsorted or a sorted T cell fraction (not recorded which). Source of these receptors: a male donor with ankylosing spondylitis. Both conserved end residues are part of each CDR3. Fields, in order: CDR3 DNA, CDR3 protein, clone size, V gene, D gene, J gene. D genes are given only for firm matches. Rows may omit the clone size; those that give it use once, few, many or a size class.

CDR3 DNA: TGTGCCAGCAGTCTCAAAGACAGGGAAGGAGCCGGGGAGCTGTTTTTT
CDR3 protein: CASSLKDREGAGELFF
clone size: few
V gene: TRBV27
D gene: TRBD1
J gene: TRBJ2-2

CDR3 DNA: TGTGCCAGCAACCTAGGGACGGGAAGCAGGTCAGATACGCAGTATTTT
CDR3 protein: CASNLGTGSRSDTQYF
clone size: many
V gene: TRBV27
D gene: -
J gene: TRBJ2-3

CDR3 DNA: TGTGCCACCGGAAGGGGACTCCTAGGGACTGAAGCTTTCTTT
CDR3 protein: CATGRGLLGTEAFF
clone size: -
V gene: TRBV15
D gene: -
J gene: TRBJ1-1

CDR3 DNA: TGCGCCAGCAGCCAAGGACAGGGGTATTTTTCACCCCTCCACTTT
CDR3 protein: CASSQGQGYFSPLHF
clone size: many
V gene: TRBV4-3
D gene: TRBD1
J gene: TRBJ1-6

CDR3 DNA: TGCAGTGCTAGAGATCTAAAGGGGGCACGAGAGACCCAGTACTTC
CDR3 protein: CSARDLKGARETQYF
clone size: many
V gene: TRBV20-1
D gene: TRBD1
J gene: TRBJ2-5

CDR3 DNA: TGTGCCAGCAGCCAGTATGGGACAGAAAACACTGAAGCTTTCTTT
CDR3 protein: CASSQYGTENTEAFF
clone size: few
V gene: TRBV7-3
D gene: TRBD1
J gene: TRBJ1-1

CDR3 DNA: TGCGCCAGCAGCCCCGGGACAGGGAAGTCGAATGAGCAGTTCTTC
CDR3 protein: CASSPGTGKSNEQFF
clone size: few
V gene: TRBV4-3
D gene: TRBD1
J gene: TRBJ2-1

CDR3 DNA: TGTGCCACCAGTGATTTGGGATGGAGCGGGGCCAATGAGCAGTTCTTC
CDR3 protein: CATSDLGWSGANEQFF
clone size: -
V gene: TRBV24-1
D gene: TRBD2
J gene: TRBJ2-1

CDR3 DNA: TGCAGTGCGGGGGAAGGGGCTGAAGCTTTCTTT
CDR3 protein: CSAGEGAEAFF
clone size: -
V gene: TRBV20-1
D gene: -
J gene: TRBJ1-1

CDR3 DNA: TGTGCTAGCAGCTTAGTCGGCCGCGGTCCGAACACCGGGGAGCTGTTTTTT
CDR3 protein: CASSLVGRGPNTGELFF
clone size: many
V gene: TRBV7-7
D gene: -
J gene: TRBJ2-2

CDR3 DNA: TGCAGCGCATTCCCTACGGCCAGGGCCGCCACTGAAGCTTTCTTT
CDR3 protein: CSAFPTARAATEAFF
clone size: many
V gene: TRBV29-1
D gene: -
J gene: TRBJ1-1

CDR3 DNA: TGTGCCAGCTCACCCGATTCGCAAGTGAAGTACTTC
CDR3 protein: CASSPDSQVKYF
clone size: many
V gene: TRBV18
D gene: -
J gene: TRBJ2-7

CDR3 DNA: TGTGCTAACCGTGCCCGGGACAGGGAAGAATCACCCCTCCACTTT
CDR3 protein: CANRARDREESPLHF
clone size: many
V gene: TRBV7-7
D gene: TRBD1
J gene: TRBJ1-6

CDR3 DNA: TGTGCCAGCAGCCTCGCGGAAACCTACGAGCAGTACTTC
CDR3 protein: CASSLAETYEQYF
clone size: many
V gene: TRBV13
D gene: -
J gene: TRBJ2-7

CDR3 DNA: TGTGCCAGCAGCGGTAGGCAGGGGAGCCCGGGGGGGCAGTACTTC
CDR3 protein: CASSGRQGSPGGQYF
clone size: many
V gene: TRBV4-2
D gene: -
J gene: TRBJ2-7

CDR3 DNA: TGTGCCAGCAGTTACTCCAGAAAGAGCAATCAGCCCCAGCATTTT
CDR3 protein: CASSYSRKSNQPQHF
clone size: many
V gene: TRBV6-5
D gene: -
J gene: TRBJ1-5

CDR3 DNA: TGTGCCAGCAGTTTCCGTAACGCGTACGAGCAGTACTTC
CDR3 protein: CASSFRNAYEQYF
clone size: many
V gene: TRBV6-5
D gene: -
J gene: TRBJ2-7

CDR3 DNA: TGTGCCAGCAGCTTGGGGCGGGAGGTGGCTTTCTTT
CDR3 protein: CASSLGREVAFF
clone size: many
V gene: TRBV11-2
D gene: -
J gene: TRBJ1-1

CDR3 DNA: TGCAGTGCTAGAGATGGGGCGGGGGGTCACACCGGGGAGCTGTTTTTT
CDR3 protein: CSARDGAGGHTGELFF
clone size: many
V gene: TRBV20-1
D gene: TRBD2
J gene: TRBJ2-2

CDR3 DNA: TGTGCCAGCAGCCCCCAGGGGGGCAGGGAGACCCAGTACTTC
CDR3 protein: CASSPQGGRETQYF
clone size: -
V gene: TRBV7-9
D gene: -
J gene: TRBJ2-5

CDR3 DNA: TGTGCCAGCAGCCCGACAGGATGGAGCAATCAGCCCCAGCATTTT
CDR3 protein: CASSPTGWSNQPQHF
clone size: -
V gene: TRBV6-1
D gene: -
J gene: TRBJ1-5

CDR3 DNA: TGTGCCAGCAGCTTAGGGGACAGGGAGAACACTGAAGCTTTCTTT
CDR3 protein: CASSLGDRENTEAFF
clone size: many
V gene: TRBV7-9
D gene: TRBD1
J gene: TRBJ1-1

CDR3 DNA: TGTGCCAGCACCGCCGGACTTGGGGGCTACGAGCAGTACTTC
CDR3 protein: CASTAGLGGYEQYF
clone size: many
V gene: TRBV9
D gene: -
J gene: TRBJ2-7

CDR3 DNA: TGTGCCAGCAGGGGGGGGCGCAGAGATACGCAGTATTTT
CDR3 protein: CASRGGRRDTQYF
clone size: many
V gene: TRBV3-1
D gene: -
J gene: TRBJ2-3